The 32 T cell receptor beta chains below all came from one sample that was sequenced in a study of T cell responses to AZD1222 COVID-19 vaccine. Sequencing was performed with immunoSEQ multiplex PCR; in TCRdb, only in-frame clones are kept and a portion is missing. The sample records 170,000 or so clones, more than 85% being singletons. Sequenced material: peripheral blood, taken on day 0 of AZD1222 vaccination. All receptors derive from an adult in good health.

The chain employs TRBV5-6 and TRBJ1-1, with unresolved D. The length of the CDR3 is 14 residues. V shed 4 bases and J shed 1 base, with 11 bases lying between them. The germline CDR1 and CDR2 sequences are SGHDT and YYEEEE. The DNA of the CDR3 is TGTGCCAGCAGCCACCTAGACAAGAACACTGAAGCTTTCTTT. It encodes CASSHLDKNTEAFF.

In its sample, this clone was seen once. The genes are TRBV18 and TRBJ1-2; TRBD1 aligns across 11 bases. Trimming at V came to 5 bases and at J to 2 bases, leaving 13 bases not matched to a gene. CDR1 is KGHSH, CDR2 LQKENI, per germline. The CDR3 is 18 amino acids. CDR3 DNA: TGTGCCAGCTCAACTAGGACAGGGGGCGACGTCCGGAACTATGGCTACACCTTC. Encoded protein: CASSTRTGGDVRNYGYTF.

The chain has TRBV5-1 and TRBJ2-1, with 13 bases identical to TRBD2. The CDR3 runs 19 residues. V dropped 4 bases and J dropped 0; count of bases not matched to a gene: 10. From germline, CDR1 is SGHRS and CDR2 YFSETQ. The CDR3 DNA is TGCGCCAGCAGCCGGACTAGCGGGGGCCAACCTAGCTCCTACAATGAGCAGTTCTTC. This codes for CASSRTSGGQPSSYNEQFF.

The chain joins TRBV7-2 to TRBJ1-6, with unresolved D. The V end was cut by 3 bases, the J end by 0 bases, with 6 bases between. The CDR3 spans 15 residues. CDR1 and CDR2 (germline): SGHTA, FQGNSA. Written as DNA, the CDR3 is TGTGCCAGCAGCTTCAGAGACTCCTATAATTCACCCCTCCACTTT. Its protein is CASSFRDSYNSPLHF.

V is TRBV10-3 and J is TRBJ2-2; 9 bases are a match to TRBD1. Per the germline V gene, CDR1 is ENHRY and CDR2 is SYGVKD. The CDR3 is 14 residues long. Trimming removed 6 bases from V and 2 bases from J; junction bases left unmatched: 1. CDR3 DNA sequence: TGTGCCATCAGACAGGGGGCAAACACCGGGGAGCTGTTTTTT. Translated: CAIRQGANTGELFF.

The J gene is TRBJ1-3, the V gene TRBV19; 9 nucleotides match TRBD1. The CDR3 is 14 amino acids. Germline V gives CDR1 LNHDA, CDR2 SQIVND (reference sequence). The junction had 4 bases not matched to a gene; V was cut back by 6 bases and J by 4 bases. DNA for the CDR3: TGTGCCAGTAGGGGGACAGGGTCCGGAAACACCATATATTTT. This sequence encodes CASRGTGSGNTIYF.

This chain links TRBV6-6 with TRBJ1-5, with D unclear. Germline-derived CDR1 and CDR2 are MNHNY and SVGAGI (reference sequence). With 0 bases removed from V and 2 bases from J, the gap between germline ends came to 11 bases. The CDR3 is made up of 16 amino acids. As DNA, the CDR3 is TGTGCCAGCAGTTACTCGACGGGATGGGGCAATCAGCCCCAGCATTTT. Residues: CASSYSTGWGNQPQHF.

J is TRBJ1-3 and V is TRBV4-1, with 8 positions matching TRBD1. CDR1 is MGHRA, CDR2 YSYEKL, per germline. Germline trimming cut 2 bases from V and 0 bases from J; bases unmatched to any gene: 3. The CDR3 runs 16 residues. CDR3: CASSQPTGDSGNTIYF. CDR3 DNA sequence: TGCGCCAGCAGCCAACCGACAGGGGACTCTGGAAACACCATATATTTT.

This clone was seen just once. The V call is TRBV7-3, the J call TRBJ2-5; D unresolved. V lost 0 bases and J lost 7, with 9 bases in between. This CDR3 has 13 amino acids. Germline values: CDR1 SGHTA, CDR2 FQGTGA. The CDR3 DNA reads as TGTGCCAGCAGCTTAACAACCCTCGGGACCCAGTACTTC. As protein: CASSLTTLGTQYF.

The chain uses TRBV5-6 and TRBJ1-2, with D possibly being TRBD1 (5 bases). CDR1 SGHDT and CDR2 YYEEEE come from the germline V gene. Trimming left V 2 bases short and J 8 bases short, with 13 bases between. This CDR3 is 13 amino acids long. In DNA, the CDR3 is TGTGCCAGCAGCTTCGGCAGGGCCCAGGGCTACACCTTC. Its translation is CASSFGRAQGYTF.

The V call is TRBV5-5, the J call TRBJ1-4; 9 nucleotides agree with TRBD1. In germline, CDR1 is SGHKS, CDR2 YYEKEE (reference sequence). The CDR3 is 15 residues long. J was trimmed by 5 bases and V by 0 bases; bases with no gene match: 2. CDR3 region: CASSLGQGGNEKLFF. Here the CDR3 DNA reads TGTGCCAGCAGCTTGGGACAGGGGGGGAATGAAAAACTGTTTTTT.

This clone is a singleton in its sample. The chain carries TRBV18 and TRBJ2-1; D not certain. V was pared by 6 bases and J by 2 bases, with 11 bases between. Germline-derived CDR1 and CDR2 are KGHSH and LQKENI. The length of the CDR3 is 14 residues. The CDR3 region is CASSPERPYNEQFF. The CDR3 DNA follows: TGTGCCAGCTCCCCAGAGAGGCCCTACAATGAGCAGTTCTTC. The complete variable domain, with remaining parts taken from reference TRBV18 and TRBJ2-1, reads NAGVMQNPRHLVRRRGQEARLRCSPMKGHSHVYWYRQLPEEGLKFMVYLQKENIIDESGMPKERFSAEFPKEGPSILRIQQVVRGDSAAYFCASSPERPYNEQFFGPGTRLTVL.

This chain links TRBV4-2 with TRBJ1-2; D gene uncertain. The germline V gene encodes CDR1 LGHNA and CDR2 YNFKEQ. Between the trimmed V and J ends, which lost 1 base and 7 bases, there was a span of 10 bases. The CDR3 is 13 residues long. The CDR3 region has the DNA TGTGCCAGCAGCCAAGCGGCTTCTGGTGGCTACACCTTC. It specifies CASSQAASGGYTF.

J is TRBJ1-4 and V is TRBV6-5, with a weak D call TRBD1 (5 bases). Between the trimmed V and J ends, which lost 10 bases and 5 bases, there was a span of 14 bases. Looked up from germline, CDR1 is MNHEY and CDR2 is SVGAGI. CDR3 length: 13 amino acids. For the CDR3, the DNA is TGTGCCACCATGACCCAGGGCAATGAAAAACTGTTTTTT. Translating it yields CATMTQGNEKLFF.

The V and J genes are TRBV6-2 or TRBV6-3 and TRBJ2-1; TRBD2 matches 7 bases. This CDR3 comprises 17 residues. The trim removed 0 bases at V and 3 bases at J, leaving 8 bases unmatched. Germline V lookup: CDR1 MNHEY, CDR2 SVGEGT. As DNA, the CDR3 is TGTGCCAGCAGTTACTCGAGAACGGGGGGAGTCTACAATGAGCAGTTCTTC. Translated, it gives CASSYSRTGGVYNEQFF.

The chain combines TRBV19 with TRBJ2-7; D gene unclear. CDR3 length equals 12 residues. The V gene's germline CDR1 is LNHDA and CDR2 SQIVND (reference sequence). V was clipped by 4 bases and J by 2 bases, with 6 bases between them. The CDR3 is CASSTNAYEQYF. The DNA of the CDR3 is TGTGCCAGTAGTACAAACGCCTACGAGCAGTACTTC.

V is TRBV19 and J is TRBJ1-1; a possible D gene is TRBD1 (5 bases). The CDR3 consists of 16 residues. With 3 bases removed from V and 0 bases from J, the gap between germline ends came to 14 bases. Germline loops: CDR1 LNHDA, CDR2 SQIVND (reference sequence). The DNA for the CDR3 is TGTGCCAGTAGTATCCCGGCGACAGAACTGAACACTGAAGCTTTCTTT. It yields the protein CASSIPATELNTEAFF.

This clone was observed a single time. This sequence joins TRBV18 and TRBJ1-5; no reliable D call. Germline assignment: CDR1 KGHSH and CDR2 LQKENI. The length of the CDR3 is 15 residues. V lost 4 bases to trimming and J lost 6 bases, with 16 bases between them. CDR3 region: CASSQGLFEGQPQHF. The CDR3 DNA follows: TGTGCCAGCTCACAAGGTCTGTTCGAGGGTCAGCCCCAGCATTTT.

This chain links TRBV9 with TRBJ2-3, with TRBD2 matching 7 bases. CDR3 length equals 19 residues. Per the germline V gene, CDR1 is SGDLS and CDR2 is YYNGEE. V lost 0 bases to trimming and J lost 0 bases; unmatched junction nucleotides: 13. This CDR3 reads CASSVGRLAEITSTDTQYF. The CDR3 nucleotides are TGTGCCAGCAGCGTAGGACGGCTAGCGGAGATTACTAGCACAGATACGCAGTATTTT.

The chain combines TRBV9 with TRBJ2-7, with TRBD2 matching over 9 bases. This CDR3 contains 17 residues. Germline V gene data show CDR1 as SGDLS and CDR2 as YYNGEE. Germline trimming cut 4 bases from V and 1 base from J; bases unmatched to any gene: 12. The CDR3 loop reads CASSPPTGGGASYEQYF. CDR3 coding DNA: TGTGCCAGCAGCCCCCCCACTGGCGGGGGGGCGTCCTACGAGCAGTACTTC.

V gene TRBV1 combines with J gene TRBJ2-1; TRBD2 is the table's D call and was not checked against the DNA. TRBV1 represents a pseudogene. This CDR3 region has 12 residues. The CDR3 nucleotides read TGCACCAGCAGCCGAGGAGACAATGAGCAGTTCTTC. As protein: CTSSRGDNEQFF.

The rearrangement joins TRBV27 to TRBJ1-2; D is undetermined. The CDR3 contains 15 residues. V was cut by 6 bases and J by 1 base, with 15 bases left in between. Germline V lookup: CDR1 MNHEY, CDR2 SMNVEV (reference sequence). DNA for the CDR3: TGTGCCAGCAGCCCCGCGAGGGTTCTTAACTATGGCTACACCTTC. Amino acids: CASSPARVLNYGYTF.

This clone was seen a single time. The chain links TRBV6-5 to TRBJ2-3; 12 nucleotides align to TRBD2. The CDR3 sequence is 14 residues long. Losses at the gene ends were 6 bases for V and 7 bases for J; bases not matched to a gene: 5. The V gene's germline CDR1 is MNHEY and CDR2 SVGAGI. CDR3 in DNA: TGTGCCAGCAGCCTAGCGGGGGGGGTAAATACGCAGTATTTT. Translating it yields CASSLAGGVNTQYF.

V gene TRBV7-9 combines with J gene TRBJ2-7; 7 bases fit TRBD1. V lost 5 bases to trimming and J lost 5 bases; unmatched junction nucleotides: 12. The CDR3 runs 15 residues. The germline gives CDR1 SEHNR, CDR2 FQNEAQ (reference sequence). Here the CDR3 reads CASSAWDSSGHEQYF. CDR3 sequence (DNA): TGTGCCAGCAGCGCCTGGGACAGTTCCGGCCACGAGCAGTACTTC.

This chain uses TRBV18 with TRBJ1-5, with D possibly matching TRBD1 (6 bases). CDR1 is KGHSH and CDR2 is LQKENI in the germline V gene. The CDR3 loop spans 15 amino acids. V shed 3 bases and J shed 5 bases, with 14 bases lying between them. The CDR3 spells CASSPGTPRDQPQHF. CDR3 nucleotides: TGTGCCAGCTCACCCGGGACACCAAGGGATCAGCCCCAGCATTTT. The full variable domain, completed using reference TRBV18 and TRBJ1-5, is NAGVMQNPRHLVRRRGQEARLRCSPMKGHSHVYWYRQLPEEGLKFMVYLQKENIIDESGMPKERFSAEFPKEGPSILRIQQVVRGDSAAYFCASSPGTPRDQPQHFGDGTRLSIL.

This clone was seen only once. Written as DNA, the CDR3 is TGTGCCAGCAGCGTTCAACAGGGGTCCCCTACGCAGTATTTT. Amino acids: CASSVQQGSPTQYF. This chain connects TRBV9 to TRBJ2-3, with 7 bases that match TRBD1. With 2 bases clipped from V and 8 bases from J, the junction kept 8 bases outside the gene matches. This CDR3 region has 14 residues. Germline assignment: CDR1 SGDLS and CDR2 YYNGEE.

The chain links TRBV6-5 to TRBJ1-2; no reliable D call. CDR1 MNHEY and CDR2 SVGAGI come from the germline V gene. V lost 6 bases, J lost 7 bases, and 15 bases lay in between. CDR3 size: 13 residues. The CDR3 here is CASRPPLEAGYTF. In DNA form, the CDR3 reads TGTGCCAGCAGACCCCCCTTGGAGGCTGGCTACACCTTC.

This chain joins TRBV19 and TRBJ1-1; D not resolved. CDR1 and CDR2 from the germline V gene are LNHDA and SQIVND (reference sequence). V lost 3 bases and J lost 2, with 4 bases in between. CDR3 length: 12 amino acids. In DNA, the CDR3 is TGTGCCAGTAGTATGTATAACACTGAAGCTTTCTTT. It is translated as CASSMYNTEAFF.

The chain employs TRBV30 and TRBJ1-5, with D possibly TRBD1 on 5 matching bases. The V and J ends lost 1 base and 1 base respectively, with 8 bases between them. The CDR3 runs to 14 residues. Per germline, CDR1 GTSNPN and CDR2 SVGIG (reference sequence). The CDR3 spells CAWSGTQSNQPQHF. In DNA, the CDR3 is TGTGCCTGGAGTGGGACACAAAGCAATCAGCCCCAGCATTTT. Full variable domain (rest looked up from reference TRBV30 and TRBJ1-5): SQTIHQWPATLVQPVGSPLSLECTVEGTSNPNLYWYRQAAGRGLQLLFYSVGIGQISSEVPQNLSASRPQDRQFILSSKKLLLSDSGFYLCAWSGTQSNQPQHFGDGTRLSIL.

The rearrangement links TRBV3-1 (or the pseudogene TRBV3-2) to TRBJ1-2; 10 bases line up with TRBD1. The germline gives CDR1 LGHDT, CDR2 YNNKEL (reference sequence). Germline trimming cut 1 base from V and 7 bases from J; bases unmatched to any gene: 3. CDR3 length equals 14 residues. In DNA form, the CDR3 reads TGTGCCAGCAGCCAAGGGACAGGGGGTCTTGGCTACACCTTC. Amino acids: CASSQGTGGLGYTF.

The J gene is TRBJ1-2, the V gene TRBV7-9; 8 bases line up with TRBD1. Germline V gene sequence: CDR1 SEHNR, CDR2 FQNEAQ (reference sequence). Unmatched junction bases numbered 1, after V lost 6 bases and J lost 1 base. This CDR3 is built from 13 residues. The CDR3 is CASSGQGNYGYTF. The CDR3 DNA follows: TGTGCCAGCAGTGGACAGGGTAACTATGGCTACACCTTC.

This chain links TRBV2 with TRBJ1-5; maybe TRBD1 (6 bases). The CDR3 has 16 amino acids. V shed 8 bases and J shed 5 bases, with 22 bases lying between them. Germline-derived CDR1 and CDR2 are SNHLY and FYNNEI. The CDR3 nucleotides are TGTGCCAGCCGCGACTATGCGGGGGCAAGGGATCAGCCCCAGCATTTT. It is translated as CASRDYAGARDQPQHF. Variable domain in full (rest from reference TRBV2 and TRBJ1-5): EPEVTQTPSHQVTQMGQEVILRCVPISNHLYFYWYRQILGQKVEFLVSFYNNEISEKSEIFDDQFSVERPDGSNFTLKIRSTKLEDSAMYFCASRDYAGARDQPQHFGDGTRLSIL.